This T cell receptor beta chain was profiled in a study of blood T cell repertoires in COVID-19. In the study overall: Collection of acute and convalescent COVID-19 samples took place in the United States, Italy and Spain. PBMCs, B-cell-depleted T cells, or T cells were the source of the cDNA or gDNA that made up the material.

Donors were grouped by their self-reported clinical history. How the authors handled the data: Cell counts per sample came from amplifying reference gene primers. Generated by immunoSEQ multiplex PCR, the TCRdb table keeps only in-frame clones and is missing some. D and trimming were read from the DNA, whereas the V and J calls and clone size are those reported in that table. The sample shows a few hundred thousand clones, approximately 90% of them seen only once. Germline loops: CDR1 MNHEY, CDR2 SMNVEV (reference sequence). V lost 2 bases, J lost 10 bases, and 19 bases stayed unmatched. CDR3 length equals 18 residues.

The chain links TRBV27 to TRBJ1-4, with 7 bases aligning to TRBD1. The source is a woman aged 40 to 50 who had been exposed to COVID-19. Sequenced material: PBMCs or T cells enriched from blood (not recorded which). CDR3 in amino acids: CASSLVPGRGQYKSKLFF. In DNA form, the CDR3 reads TGTGCCAGCAGTTTAGTTCCAGGACGGGGACAGTACAAATCAAAACTGTTTTTT.